The 15 T cell receptor beta chains presented below share a single source sample, sequenced in a study of blood T cell repertoires in COVID-19. Clones were sequenced by immunoSEQ multiplex PCR, and TCRdb holds only the in-frame ones, with some missing. The sample lists over 150,000 clones; 85% to 90% were seen once. Material: peripheral blood. The receptor source for this set is a man aged 55 to 70 with COVID-19, enrolled during active disease.

V usage is TRBV24-1 and J usage is TRBJ1-5; tentative D call: TRBD1 (6 bases). Germline loops: CDR1 KGHDR, CDR2 SFDVKD. This CDR3 region has 17 residues. Trimming cost V 3 bases and J 0 bases, with 14 bases left between them. In DNA form, the CDR3 reads TGTGCCACCAGTGATACCTCTGGGACACCTAGCAATCAGCCCCAGCATTTT. Translation gives CATSDTSGTPSNQPQHF.

This chain uses TRBV28 with TRBJ1-1; D unresolved. CDR3 length equals 14 residues. V shed 8 bases and J shed 1 base, with 14 bases lying between them. CDR1 is MDHEN and CDR2 is SYDVKM in the germline V gene. CDR3 nucleotides: TGTGCCAGCCGGAATCATGGAGGGAACACTGAAGCTTTCTTT. It encodes CASRNHGGNTEAFF.

With respect to this clone: Compared with germline, one end of the junction differs, possibly owing to a read error. This chain joins TRBV7-7 and TRBJ2-7; 7 bases match TRBD1. The V gene's germline CDR1 is SSHAT and CDR2 FNYEAQ (reference sequence). The CDR3 has 15 amino acids. CDR3 loop: CASSQMAGGAYEQYF. The CDR3 DNA sequence: TGTGCTAGCAGCCAAATGGCAGGGGGAGCCTACGAGCAGTACTTC.

The chain uses TRBV6-4 and TRBJ1-5; D is unresolved. The CDR3 loop spans 13 amino acids. V was trimmed by 5 bases and J by 0 bases, leaving 5 bases between them. Germline values: CDR1 MRHNA, CDR2 SNTAGT. The CDR3 bases are TGTGCCAGCAGTCGAGATAGCAATCAGCCCCAGCATTTT. The encoded protein is CASSRDSNQPQHF.

This clone was observed a single time. The CDR3 DNA is TGTGCCAGCAGCTTAGACCCGCGGGCGGGAGTGAATGAGCAGTTCTTC. Protein product: CASSLDPRAGVNEQFF. The chain is built from TRBV7-2 and TRBJ2-1, with TRBD2 matching 7 bases. This CDR3 is 16 amino acids long. After removal of 1 base from V and 7 bases from J, the junction contained 10 bases not matched to a gene. Germline V lookup: CDR1 SGHTA, CDR2 FQGNSA.

This clone was recorded many times. The chain combines TRBV7-9 with TRBJ1-5; no clear D. This CDR3 comprises 14 residues. The ends were cut back, 4 bases at V and 7 bases at J, with 14 bases in the middle. CDR1 is SEHNR and CDR2 is FQNEAQ in the germline V gene (reference sequence). In DNA form, the CDR3 reads TGTGCCAGCAGCTCCACCGCGGGGATCCAGCCCCAGCATTTT. This translates into CASSSTAGIQPQHF.

This chain joins TRBV7-8 and TRBJ1-5; D might be TRBD1 (5 bases). The V and J ends lost 4 bases and 0 bases respectively, with 16 bases between them. This CDR3 is built from 17 residues. The germline CDR1 and CDR2 sequences are SGHVS and FQNEAQ. The CDR3 loop reads CASSSPTLQDSNQPQHF. The CDR3 DNA reads as TGTGCCAGCAGCTCCCCCACACTACAGGATAGCAATCAGCCCCAGCATTTT.

CDR3 loop: CASSRGQPYGYTF. The CDR3 region has the DNA TGTGCCAGCAGCCGGGGACAGCCCTATGGCTACACCTTC. The chain carries TRBV6-2 or TRBV6-3 and TRBJ1-2; 7 bases align to TRBD1. Germline V gene lookup returns CDR1 MNHEY and CDR2 SVGEGT. V gave up 6 bases and J gave up 4 bases; unmatched junction bases: 5. The CDR3 totals 13 residues.

V is TRBV6-4 and J is TRBJ2-1, with 7 positions matching TRBD2. From germline, CDR1 is MRHNA and CDR2 SNTAGT. The CDR3 extends over 16 amino acids. V trimming: 4 bases; J trimming: 0 bases; junction bases outside the gene matches: 6. The DNA of the CDR3 is TGTGCCAGCAGTGGATCCAAGCGGGGCTCCTACAATGAGCAGTTCTTC. Translation: CASSGSKRGSYNEQFF.

This rearrangement joins TRBV2 to TRBJ2-2, with 8 bases lining up with TRBD2. J gave up 3 bases and V 0 bases, and 0 bases lay outside the gene matches. Germline CDR1 SNHLY, CDR2 FYNNEI. The CDR3 spans 15 residues. Here the CDR3 DNA reads TGTGCCAGCAGTGAAGCTAGCGGGGACACCGGGGAGCTGTTTTTT. This encodes CASSEASGDTGELFF.

This chain connects TRBV20-1 to TRBJ2-1; D ambiguous. CDR1 is DFQATT and CDR2 is SNEGSKA in the germline V gene (reference sequence). V was cut by 3 bases and J by 4 bases, with 4 bases left in between. The CDR3 has 11 residues. The CDR3 sequence: CSASGYNEQFF. The CDR3 DNA follows: TGCAGTGCTAGCGGGTACAATGAGCAGTTCTTC.

This sequence joins TRBV3-1 (or the pseudogene TRBV3-2) and TRBJ1-1; maybe TRBD1 (5 bases). CDR3 size: 13 residues. Trimming left V 4 bases short and J 2 bases short, with 8 bases between. In germline, CDR1 is LGHDT, CDR2 YNNKEL (reference sequence). The CDR3 coding sequence is TGTGCCAGCAGCCTCGACAGCAACACTGAAGCTTTCTTT. Translated, it gives CASSLDSNTEAFF.

The chain joins TRBV19 to TRBJ2-1; TRBD2 matches 10 bases. Germline CDR1 reads LNHDA; CDR2 reads SQIVND (reference sequence). The V gene end was trimmed by 4 bases and the J gene end by 10 bases; junction bases not matched to a gene: 16. The CDR3 covers 17 residues. CDR3: CASSTTVSRLAGAEQFF. The CDR3 bases are TGTGCCAGTAGTACTACAGTGTCTCGTCTAGCGGGAGCCGAGCAGTTCTTC.

This CDR3 reads CASSVDKGWYTF. The CDR3 DNA is TGTGCCAGCAGCGTAGACAAGGGGTGGTACACCTTC. The rearrangement links TRBV5-5 to TRBJ1-2; tentative D call: TRBD1 (5 bases). Trimming shortened V by 4 bases and J by 11 bases, and 15 bases separated the two germline ends. In germline, CDR1 is SGHKS, CDR2 YYEKEE (reference sequence). CDR3 size: 12 residues.

The V and J genes are TRBV9 and TRBJ1-6; D gene ambiguous. The germline gives CDR1 SGDLS, CDR2 YYNGEE. V was clipped by 2 bases and J by 8 bases, with 17 bases between them. The CDR3 is made up of 16 amino acids. CDR3 amino acids: CASSVGSGSMDSPLHF. The CDR3 DNA follows: TGTGCCAGCAGCGTTGGGAGTGGTTCCATGGATTCACCCCTCCACTTT. The variable domain in full, completed from reference TRBV9 and TRBJ1-6, reads DSGVTQTPKHLITATGQRVTLRCSPRSGDLSVYWYQQSLDQGLQFLIQYYNGEERAKGNILERFSAQQFPDLHSELNLSSLELGDSALYFCASSVGSGSMDSPLHFGNGTRLTVT.